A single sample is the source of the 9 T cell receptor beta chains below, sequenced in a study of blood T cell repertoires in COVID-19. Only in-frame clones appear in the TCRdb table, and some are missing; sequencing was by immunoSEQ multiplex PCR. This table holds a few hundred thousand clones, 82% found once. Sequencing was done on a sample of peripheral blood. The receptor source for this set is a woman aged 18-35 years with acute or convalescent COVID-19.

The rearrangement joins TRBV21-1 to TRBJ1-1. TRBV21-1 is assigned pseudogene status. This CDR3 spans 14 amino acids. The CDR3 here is CASSRERRNTEAFF. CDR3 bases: TGTGCCAGCAGCAGAGAAAGAAGGAACACTGAAGCTTTCTTT.

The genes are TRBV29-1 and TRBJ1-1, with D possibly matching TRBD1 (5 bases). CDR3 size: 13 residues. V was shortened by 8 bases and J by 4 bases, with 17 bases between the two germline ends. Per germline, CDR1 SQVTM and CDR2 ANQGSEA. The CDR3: CSSRPGGSTEAFF. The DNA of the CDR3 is TGCAGCAGCCGCCCGGGGGGGTCCACTGAAGCTTTCTTT.

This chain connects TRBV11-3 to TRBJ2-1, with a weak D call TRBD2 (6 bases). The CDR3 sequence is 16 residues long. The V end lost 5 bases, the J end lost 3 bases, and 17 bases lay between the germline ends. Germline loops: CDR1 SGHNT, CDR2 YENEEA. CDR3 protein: CASSLGGMGDYNEQFF. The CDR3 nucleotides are TGTGCCAGCAGCCTTGGGGGGATGGGGGACTACAATGAGCAGTTCTTC.

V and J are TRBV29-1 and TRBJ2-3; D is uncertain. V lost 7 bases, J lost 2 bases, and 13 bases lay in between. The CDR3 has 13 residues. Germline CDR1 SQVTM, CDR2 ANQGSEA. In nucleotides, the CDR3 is TGCAGCGCCTACGCGCGCCTCACAGATACGCAGTATTTT. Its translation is CSAYARLTDTQYF.

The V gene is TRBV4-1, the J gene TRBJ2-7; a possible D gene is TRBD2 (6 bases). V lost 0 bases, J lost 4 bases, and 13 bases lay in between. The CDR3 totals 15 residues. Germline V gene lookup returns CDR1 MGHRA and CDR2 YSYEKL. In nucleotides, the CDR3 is TGCGCCAGCAGCCAAGAGCGGGACTTCCTATACGAGCAGTACTTC. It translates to CASSQERDFLYEQYF.

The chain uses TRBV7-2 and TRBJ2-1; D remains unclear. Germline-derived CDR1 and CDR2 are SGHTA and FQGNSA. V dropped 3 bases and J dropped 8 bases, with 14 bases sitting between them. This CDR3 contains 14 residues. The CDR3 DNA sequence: TGTGCCAGCAGCTTGCTCCCTCTAGGTGATGAGCAGTTCTTC. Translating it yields CASSLLPLGDEQFF.

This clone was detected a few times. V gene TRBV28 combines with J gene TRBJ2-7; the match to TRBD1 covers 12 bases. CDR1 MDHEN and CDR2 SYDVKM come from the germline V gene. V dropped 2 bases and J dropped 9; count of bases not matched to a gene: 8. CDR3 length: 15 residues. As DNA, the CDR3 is TGTGCCAGCAGTTTAATCCTCGGGACAGGGGGCGGGCAGTACTTC. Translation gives CASSLILGTGGGQYF.

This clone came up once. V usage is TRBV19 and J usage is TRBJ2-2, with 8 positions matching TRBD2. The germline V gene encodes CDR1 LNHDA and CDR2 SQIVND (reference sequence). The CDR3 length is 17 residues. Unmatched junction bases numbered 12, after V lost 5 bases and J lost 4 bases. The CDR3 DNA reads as TGTGCCAGTAGTCCCTCCGGGAGGGCCCTTTTCACCGGGGAGCTGTTTTTT. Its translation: CASSPSGRALFTGELFF.

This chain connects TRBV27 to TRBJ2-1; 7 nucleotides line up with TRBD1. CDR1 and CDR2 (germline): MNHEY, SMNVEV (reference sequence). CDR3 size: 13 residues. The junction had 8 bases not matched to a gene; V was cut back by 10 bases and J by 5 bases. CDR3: CATHRGRDNEQFF. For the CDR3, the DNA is TGTGCCACCCACAGGGGCAGAGACAATGAGCAGTTCTTC.